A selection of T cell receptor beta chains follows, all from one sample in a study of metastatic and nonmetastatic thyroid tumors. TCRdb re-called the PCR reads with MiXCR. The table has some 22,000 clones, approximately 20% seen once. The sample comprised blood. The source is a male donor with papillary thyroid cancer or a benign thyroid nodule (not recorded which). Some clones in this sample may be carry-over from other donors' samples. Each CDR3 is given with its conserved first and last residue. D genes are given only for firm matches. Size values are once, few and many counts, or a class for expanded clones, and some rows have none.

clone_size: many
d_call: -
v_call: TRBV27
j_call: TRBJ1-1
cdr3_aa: CASSLVPWGANTEAFF
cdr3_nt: TGTGCCAGCAGCTTAGTCCCGTGGGGGGCGAACACTGAAGCTTTCTTT

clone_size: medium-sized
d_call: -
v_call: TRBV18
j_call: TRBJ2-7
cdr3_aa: CASSSWGQMEQYF
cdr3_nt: TGTGCCAGCTCATCTTGGGGACAAATGGAGCAGTACTTC

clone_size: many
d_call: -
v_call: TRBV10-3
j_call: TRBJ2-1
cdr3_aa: CAISNDRQKDYNEQFF
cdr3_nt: TGTGCCATCAGCAATGACAGGCAAAAGGACTACAATGAGCAGTTCTTC

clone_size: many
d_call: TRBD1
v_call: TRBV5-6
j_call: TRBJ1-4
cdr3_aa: CASSRTGTLTNEKLFF
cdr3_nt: TGTGCCAGCAGCCGGACAGGGACGTTGACTAATGAAAAACTGTTTTTT

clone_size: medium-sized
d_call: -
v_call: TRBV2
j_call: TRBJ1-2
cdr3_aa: CASSEALRGYTF
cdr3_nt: TGTGCCAGCAGTGAAGCGCTTCGGGGCTACACCTTC

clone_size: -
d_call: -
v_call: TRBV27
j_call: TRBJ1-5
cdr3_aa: CASSPFPPGGNQPQHF
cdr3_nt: TGTGCCAGCAGTCCATTTCCCCCTGGGGGCAATCAGCCCCAGCATTTT

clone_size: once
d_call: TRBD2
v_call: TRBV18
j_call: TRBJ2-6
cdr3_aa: CASSLKGGSGLAGAGANVLTF
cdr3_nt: TGTGCCAGCTCACTCAAAGGGGGGTCGGGACTAGCGGGAGCTGGGGCCAACGTCCTGACTTTC

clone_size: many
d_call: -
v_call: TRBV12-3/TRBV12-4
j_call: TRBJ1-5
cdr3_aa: CASSLSGQPQHF
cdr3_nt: TGTGCCAGCAGTTTAAGCGGGCAGCCCCAGCATTTT

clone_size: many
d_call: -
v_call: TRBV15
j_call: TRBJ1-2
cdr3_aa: CATSIGTHYGYTF
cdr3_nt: TGTGCCACCAGCATCGGTACTCACTATGGCTACACCTTC

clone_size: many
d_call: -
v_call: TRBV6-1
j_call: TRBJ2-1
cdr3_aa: CASSHPGLAYNEQFF
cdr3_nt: TGTGCCAGCAGTCATCCGGGACTGGCCTACAATGAGCAGTTCTTC

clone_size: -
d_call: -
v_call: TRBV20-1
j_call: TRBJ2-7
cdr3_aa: CSASLLLDEQYF
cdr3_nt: TGCAGTGCTAGCCTCCTCCTGGACGAGCAGTACTTC

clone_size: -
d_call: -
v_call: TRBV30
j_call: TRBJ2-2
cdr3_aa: CAWSIGLNTGEPFF
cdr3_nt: TGTGCCTGGAGTATAGGGCTGAACACCGGGGAGCCGTTTTTT

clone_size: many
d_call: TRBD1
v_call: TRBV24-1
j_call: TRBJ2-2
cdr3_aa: CATSDTTGTGDTGELFF
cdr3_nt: TGTGCCACCAGTGATACGACCGGGACAGGCGACACCGGGGAGCTGTTTTTT

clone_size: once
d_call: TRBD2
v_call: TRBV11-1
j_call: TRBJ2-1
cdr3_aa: CASSIAGGYNEQFF
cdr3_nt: TGTGCCAGCAGCATAGCGGGAGGGTACAATGAGCAGTTCTTC

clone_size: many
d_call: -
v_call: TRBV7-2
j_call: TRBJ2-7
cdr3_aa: CASSLLSRTYEQYF
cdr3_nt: TGTGCCAGCAGCTTACTCTCGCGAACCTACGAGCAGTACTTC

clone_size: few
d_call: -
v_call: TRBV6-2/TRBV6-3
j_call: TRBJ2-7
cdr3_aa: CASSYGTGYSSYEQYF
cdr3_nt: TGTGCCAGCAGTTACGGGACGGGTTATAGCTCCTACGAGCAGTACTTC

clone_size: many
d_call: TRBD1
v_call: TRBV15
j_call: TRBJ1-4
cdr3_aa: CATSSGRGQVDEKLFF
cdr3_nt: TGTGCCACCAGCAGTGGGAGGGGGCAGGTAGATGAAAAACTGTTTTTT

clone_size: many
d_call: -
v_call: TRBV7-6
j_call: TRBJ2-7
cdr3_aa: CASSLDAGYSYEQYF
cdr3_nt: TGTGCCAGCAGCTTAGACGCTGGTTATTCCTACGAGCAGTACTTC

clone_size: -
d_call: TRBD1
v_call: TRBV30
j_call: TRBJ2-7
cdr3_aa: CAWSGTGIWEQYF
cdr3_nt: TGTGCCTGGTCCGGGACAGGGATATGGGAGCAGTACTTC

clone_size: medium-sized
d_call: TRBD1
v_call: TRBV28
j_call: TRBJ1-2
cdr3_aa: CASSLLPGTGNYGYTF
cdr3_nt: TGTGCCAGCAGTCTCCTTCCCGGGACAGGGAACTATGGCTACACCTTC